This TCR beta chain was obtained from a study of blood T cell repertoires in COVID-19 (dated by TCRdb to 2019 to 2021). The study in broad terms: Samples covering the acute and convalescent phases of COVID-19 were provided by collaborators in the United States, Italy and Spain. The sample metadata nearly always contained a de-identified subject ID, COVID-19 status, age in years and sex. Subjects who had been exposed to COVID-19, were actively infected with it, or had recovered from it provided the deeply sampled blood TCRbeta repertoires that made up the dataset. The repertoires were made available in a free public database intended to serve as a resource for research on the immune response to SARS-CoV-2. Where HLA class I and class II types were available, the types were taken from metadata supplied by the sample provider, not from assay-based typing. The material from the prospective study consisted of cDNA or gDNA derived from T cells, B-cell-depleted T cells, or PBMCs. Samples were obtained from the ongoing ImmuneRACE study (first 160 participants) and from about 1,300 subjects provided by 6 global collaborators. Study-level results and caveats: How much clinical and demographic metadata was included differed by source and by participant, and the metadata was provided uncurated.

Whole blood was collected in K2EDTA tubes by collaborating institutions according to the institutions' own protocols. For TCRbeta analysis, collaborators shipped samples as frozen whole blood, isolated PBMCs, or DNA extracted from either of those sample types. In the case of this clone: Its antigen has not been determined. Qualities for individual bases were not recorded, and no much larger clone is one base off.

The immunoSEQ Assay, a bias-controlled multiplex PCR, was used to amplify TCRbeta CDR3 regions from genomic DNA. Processing in the source paper ran as follows. The number of nucleated cells in each sample was estimated by amplification of reference gene primers within the assay. Sequence reads were collapsed and filtered to measure the absolute abundance of every unique TCRbeta CDR3 rearrangement. For each sample, productive Simpson clonality was calculated by taking the square root of Simpson's diversity index across productive rearrangements. TCRdb mirrors the immuneACCESS table, restricted to in-frame sequences. Some clones are absent from its copies; in checked studies, under half trace to an unresolved V gene, and the reason for the others is unknown. The V and J calls and clone size come from that table; D and trimming were worked out from the DNA. The sample data list 130,000 to 150,000 clones, and roughly nine tenths of these were observed just once. Of the sample, just over 3% falls within the top ten clones.

The CDR3, from cysteine to phenylalanine, totals 13 residues. The DNA shown is the 39-base CDR3, in frame from base 1. As encoded in the germline V gene, CDR1 is MNHEY while CDR2 is SVGEGT. From V the trimming removes 4 bases and from J it removes 4 bases, while the gene matches leave 3 bases of the junction unaccounted for. Sequencing was carried out using peripheral blood. The chain is encoded by TRBV6-2 or TRBV6-3 joined to TRBJ1-1; 7 central nucleotides agree with TRBD1. The clonotype was recovered from a woman between 55 and 75 years old with active COVID-19. The sequence in DNA is TGTGCCAGCAGTTTCCACAGGGGCACTGAAGCTTTCTTT. Its product reads: CASSFHRGTEAFF.